The subject of this entry is one T cell receptor beta chain. Its target is unknown. The data were taken from a study of cytomegalovirus exposure and HLA in healthy donors. On the study more broadly: Unique TCRs from HLA-typed donors, 65 million to 85 million of them, were held in an early data release. Study observations and caveats: Reported results showed that the classifier diagnosed cytomegalovirus status with high specificity and sensitivity. In vitro experiments confirmed that three CMV-associated chains were specific for CMV antigens.

Primers for the PCR totalled 60 Vbeta and 13 Jbeta. Sequenced by immunoSEQ multiplex PCR; TCRdb stores in-frame clones only, minus some. The table has 200,000 or so clones, just under 80% seen once. V lost 0 bases and J lost 9, with 9 bases in between. Per the germline V gene, CDR1 is MRHNA and CDR2 is SNTAGT. The CDR3 spans 13 residues. The genes are TRBV6-4 and TRBJ1-5; weak D call: TRBD1 (5 bases). The sequencing input was PBMCs. This receptor was obtained from a woman aged 25 to 39 in good health and CMV-seropositive. The CDR3 region is CASSDSRQSPQHF. The CDR3 coding sequence is TGTGCCAGCAGTGACTCTCGACAGTCGCCCCAGCATTTT.